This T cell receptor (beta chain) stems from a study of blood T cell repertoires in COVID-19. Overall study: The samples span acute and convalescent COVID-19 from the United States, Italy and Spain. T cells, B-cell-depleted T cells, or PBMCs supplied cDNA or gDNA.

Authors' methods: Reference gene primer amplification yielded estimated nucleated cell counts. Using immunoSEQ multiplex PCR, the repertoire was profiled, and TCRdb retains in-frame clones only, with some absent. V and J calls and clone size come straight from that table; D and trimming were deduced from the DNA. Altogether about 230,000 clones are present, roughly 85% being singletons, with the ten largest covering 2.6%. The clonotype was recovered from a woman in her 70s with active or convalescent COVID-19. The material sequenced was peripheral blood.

The CDR3 nucleotides are TGTGCCAGCAGCGTAGACCCCAGTAACACTGAAGCTTTCTTT. It yields the protein CASSVDPSNTEAFF. V gene TRBV9 combines with J gene TRBJ1-1; D uncertain. The germline V and J ends were trimmed by 0 bases and 2 bases, with 8 bases remaining between them. Germline V lookup: CDR1 SGDLS, CDR2 YYNGEE. The CDR3 has 14 amino acids.